The clone carrying this T cell receptor (beta chain) has just one count. In the authors' workflow: Nucleated cell counts were estimated from reference gene primer amplification. TCRdb's table, derived via immunoSEQ multiplex PCR, lists solely in-frame clones and lacks some. V and J calls and clone size are copied from that table; D and trimming were computed from the DNA. The table includes about 250,000 clones, approximately 86% detected once. This CDR3 is built from 16 residues. The germline V and J ends were trimmed by 8 bases and 0 bases, with 18 bases remaining between them. Germline V gene sequence: CDR1 LNHDA, CDR2 SQIVND (reference sequence). This sample is drawn from a study of blood T cell repertoires in COVID-19. Study information: The United States, Italy and Spain were the sources of the acute and convalescent COVID-19 samples.

The sample taken for sequencing was peripheral blood. The clonotype originates from a woman aged 60-75 years who had recovered from COVID-19. This chain joins TRBV19 and TRBJ2-3; possibly TRBD2 for D (5 bases). Here the CDR3 DNA reads TGTGCCAGTGGAAATCTAGCTACCGCTAGCACAGATACGCAGTATTTT. This translates into CASGNLATASTDTQYF.